These 17 T cell receptor beta chains came from one sample sequenced in a study of blood T cells in healthy people across ages. A sample-barcoded 5' primer and a J-beta primer mix were used in a second PCR of roughly 7 to 12 cycles. TCRdb passed the 5' RACE reads through MiXCR, listing each CDR3 protein once. This table holds about 670,000 distinct CDR3 sequences, 40% to 45% found once. The source material was blood. The receptors were sampled from a man of 80 years or more in good health.

The chain uses TRBV18 and TRBJ1-2; the match to TRBD1 covers 7 bases. The CDR3 length is 14 residues. The germline V gene has CDR1 KGHSH and CDR2 LQKENI. J gave up 2 bases and V 3 bases, and 3 bases lay outside the gene matches. Written as DNA, the CDR3 is TGTGCCAGCTCACCGGGACAGCCCAACTATGGCTACACCTTC. Encoded protein: CASSPGQPNYGYTF.

This chain uses TRBV5-8 with TRBJ1-1, with TRBD1 matching over 7 bases. The CDR3 is 17 amino acids. Trimming at V came to 5 bases and at J to 0 bases, leaving 13 bases not matched to a gene. Looked up from germline, CDR1 is SGHTS and CDR2 is YDEGEE. The CDR3 here is CASSAGTVATLNTEAFF. CDR3 bases: TGTGCCAGCAGTGCTGGGACAGTTGCGACTCTGAACACTGAAGCTTTCTTT. The variable domain in full, with the rest retrieved from reference TRBV5-8 and TRBJ1-1, is EAGVTQSPTHLIKTRGQQATLRCSPISGHTSVYWYQQALGLGLQFLLWYDEGEERNRGNFPPRFSGRQFPNYSSELNVNALELEDSALYLCASSAGTVATLNTEAFFGQGTRLTVV.

Concerning this clonotype: A much larger clone sits a single nucleotide away, making a read error possible. V is TRBV4-2 and J is TRBJ2-5; no reliable D call. Looked up from germline, CDR1 is LGHNA and CDR2 is YNFKEQ. CDR3 length: 13 residues. The CDR3: CAGSQVTEETQYF. CDR3 sequence (DNA): TGTGCCGGCAGCCAAGTAACAGAAGAGACCCAGTACTTC.

In its sample, this clonotype was seen many times. V gene TRBV6-6 combines with J gene TRBJ2-6, with TRBD1 matching over 9 bases. This CDR3 comprises 17 residues. The germline V gene has CDR1 MNHNY and CDR2 SVGAGI (reference sequence). Unmatched junction bases numbered 9, after V lost 6 bases and J lost 3 bases. Here the CDR3 reads CASSRGTGKSGANVLTF. The CDR3 nucleotides read TGTGCCAGCAGCCGAGGGACAGGGAAAAGTGGGGCCAACGTCCTGACTTTC.

This sequence joins TRBV6-2 or TRBV6-3 and TRBJ2-1, with TRBD2 identical over 12 bases. CDR3 length: 18 residues. V shed 5 bases, J shed 5 bases, and the junction held 13 bases outside the gene matches. Germline CDR1 and CDR2: MNHEY and SVGEGT. DNA for the CDR3: TGTGCCAGCAGTGCCCTCAAAACTAGCGGGAGGATACACAATGAGCAGTTCTTC. It encodes CASSALKTSGRIHNEQFF.

This clonotype was recorded at least ten times. V is TRBV7-2 and J is TRBJ2-3; 13 bases agree with TRBD2. The CDR3 loop spans 14 amino acids. Unmatched junction bases numbered 3, after V lost 0 bases and J lost 12 bases. CDR1 and CDR2 (germline): SGHTA, FQGNSA. The CDR3 nucleotides are TGTGCCAGCAGCTTAGCACTAGCGGGGGGGACACAGTATTTT. As protein: CASSLALAGGTQYF.

The V and J genes are TRBV6-1 and TRBJ1-2; 7 positions agree with TRBD1. The CDR3 has 14 residues. CDR1 is MNHNS and CDR2 is SASEGT in the germline V gene. V dropped 6 bases and J dropped 1; count of bases not matched to a gene: 5. In nucleotides, the CDR3 is TGTGCCAGCAGAGCGACAGGGAGTAACTATGGCTACACCTTC. As protein: CASRATGSNYGYTF.

This clonotype was seen only a few times. The gene calls are TRBV3-1 and TRBJ2-3, with D perhaps matching TRBD2 (6 bases). The CDR3 covers 15 residues. V was cut by 3 bases and J by 5 bases, with 15 bases left in between. Germline assignment: CDR1 LGHDT and CDR2 YNNKEL (reference sequence). The chain's CDR3 is CASSQGTHPRDTQYF. DNA of the CDR3: TGTGCCAGCAGCCAGGGGACTCACCCGCGAGATACGCAGTATTTT.

This clonotype was seen a handful of times. The gene calls are TRBV7-2 and TRBJ2-1; D unresolved. This CDR3 has 14 amino acids. CDR1 and CDR2 (germline): SGHTA, FQGNSA. V was shortened by 4 bases and J by 3 bases, with 10 bases between the two germline ends. The chain's CDR3 is CASSSRAYYNEQFF. DNA for the CDR3: TGTGCCAGCAGCTCGCGCGCTTACTACAATGAGCAGTTCTTC.

The chain recombines TRBV5-4 with TRBJ2-7, with D possibly called TRBD1 or TRBD2 (5 bases each). Trimming pared 0 bases from V and 2 bases from J, leaving 12 bases between. CDR1 and CDR2 (germline): SGHNT, YYREEE (reference sequence). The CDR3 has 15 residues. CDR3: CASSLGGPTPYEQYF. In DNA form, the CDR3 reads TGTGCCAGCAGCTTGGGGGGACCCACCCCCTACGAGCAGTACTTC.

This sequence joins TRBV5-6 and TRBJ2-3; 7 bases are shared with TRBD2. The CDR3 spans 15 residues. Germline V gene data show CDR1 as SGHDT and CDR2 as YYEEEE. J was trimmed by 3 bases and V by 5 bases; bases with no gene match: 9. CDR3 nucleotides: TGTGCCAGCAGACCGGGCGGACTAGGAACAGATACGCAGTATTTT. This encodes CASRPGGLGTDTQYF.

The J gene is TRBJ1-5, the V gene TRBV6-1, with a tentative D call TRBD1 (5 bases). Trimming shortened V by 2 bases and J by 1 base, and 15 bases separated the two germline ends. CDR3 length equals 17 residues. CDR1 is MNHNS and CDR2 is SASEGT in the germline V gene. This chain's CDR3 is CASSEYGTERSNQPQHF. The CDR3 DNA follows: TGTGCCAGCAGTGAATATGGGACGGAGCGAAGCAATCAGCCCCAGCATTTT.

A note on this clonotype: One end of the junction fails to match germline, which may point to a read error. The J gene is TRBJ2-7, the V gene TRBV5-1; tentatively, D is TRBD2 (6 bases). TRBJ2-5 matches the DNA end more closely, so the J call is doubtful. CDR3 length: 15 amino acids. Germline-derived CDR1 and CDR2 are SGHRS and YFSETQ. Here the CDR3 reads CAGSTRVGGGETQYF. The DNA for the CDR3 is TGCGCCGGCAGCACCAGGGTGGGAGGAGGGGAGACCCAGTACTTC.

This chain uses TRBV7-2 with TRBJ2-5; 9 bases fit TRBD2. The end of the DNA aligns better with TRBJ2-7, so the J call may be wrong. Germline CDR1 SGHTA, CDR2 FQGNSA. The CDR3 spans 16 residues. The CDR3 sequence: CASSLPQGTSRYEQYF. Written as DNA, the CDR3 is TGTGCCAGCAGCCTCCCCCAGGGGACTAGCAGGTACGAGCAGTACTTC.

Ten or more counts support this clonotype. The chain has TRBV4-2 and TRBJ2-5; 16 nucleotides match TRBD2. After removal of 4 bases from V and 3 bases from J, the junction contained 2 bases not matched to a gene. This CDR3 has 16 residues. The V gene's germline CDR1 is LGHNA and CDR2 YNFKEQ. CDR3 loop: CASSPGTSGGEETQYF. In DNA form, the CDR3 reads TGTGCCAGCAGCCCCGGGACTAGCGGGGGGGAAGAGACCCAGTACTTC.

The chain joins TRBV5-1 to TRBJ2-3; 8 nucleotides match TRBD2. There are 16 residues in the CDR3. Trimming took 8 bases from V and 3 from J; bases not matched to a gene: 14. Per germline, CDR1 SGHRS and CDR2 YFSETQ. The CDR3 sequence is CASRLGGATSTDTQYF. CDR3 DNA: TGCGCCAGTCGGCTCGGGGGGGCCACGTCAACAGATACGCAGTATTTT.

This sequence joins TRBV28 and TRBJ1-3; the D is unclear. CDR3 size: 14 residues. CDR1 is MDHEN, CDR2 SYDVKM, per germline. V dropped 9 bases and J dropped 0 bases, with 12 bases sitting between them. CDR3 sequence reads: CASVDVASGNTIYF. Written as DNA, the CDR3 is TGTGCCAGTGTGGACGTTGCCTCTGGAAACACCATATATTTT.